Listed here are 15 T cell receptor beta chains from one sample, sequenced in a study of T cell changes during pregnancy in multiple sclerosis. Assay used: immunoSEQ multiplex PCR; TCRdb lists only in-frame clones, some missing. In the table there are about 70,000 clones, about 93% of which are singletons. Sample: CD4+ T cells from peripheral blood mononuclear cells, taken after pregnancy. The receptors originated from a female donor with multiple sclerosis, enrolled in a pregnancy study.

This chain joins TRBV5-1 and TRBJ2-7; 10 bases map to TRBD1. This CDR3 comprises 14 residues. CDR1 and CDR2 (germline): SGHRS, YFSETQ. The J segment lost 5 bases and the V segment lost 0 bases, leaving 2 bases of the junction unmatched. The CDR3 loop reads CASSLGTGGNEQYF. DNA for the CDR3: TGCGCCAGCAGCTTGGGGACAGGGGGAAACGAGCAGTACTTC. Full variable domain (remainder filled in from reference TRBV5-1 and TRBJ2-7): KAGVTQTPRYLIKTRGQQVTLSCSPISGHRSVSWYQQTPGQGLQFLFEYFSETQRNKGNFPGRFSGRQFSNSRSEMNVSTLELGDSALYLCASSLGTGGNEQYFGPGTRLTVT.

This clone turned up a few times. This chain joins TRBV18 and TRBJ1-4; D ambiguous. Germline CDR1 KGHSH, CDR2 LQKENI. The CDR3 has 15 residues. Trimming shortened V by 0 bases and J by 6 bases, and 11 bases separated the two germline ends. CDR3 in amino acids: CASSPPAALYEKLFF. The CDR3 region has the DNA TGTGCCAGCTCACCACCGGCGGCATTGTATGAAAAACTGTTTTTT.

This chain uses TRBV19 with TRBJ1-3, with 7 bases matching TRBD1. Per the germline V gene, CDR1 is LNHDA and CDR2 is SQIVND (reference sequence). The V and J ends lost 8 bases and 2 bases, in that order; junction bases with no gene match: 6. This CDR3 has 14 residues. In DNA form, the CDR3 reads TGTGCCAGTTGTAACAGGGGCCCTGGAAACACCATATATTTT. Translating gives CASCNRGPGNTIYF. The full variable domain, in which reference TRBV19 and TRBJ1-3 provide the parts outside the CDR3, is DGGITQSPKYLFRKEGQNVTLSCEQNLNHDAMYWYRQDPGQGLRLIYYSQIVNDFQKGDIAEGYSVSREKKESFPLTVTSAQKNPTAFYLCASCNRGPGNTIYFGEGSWLTVV.

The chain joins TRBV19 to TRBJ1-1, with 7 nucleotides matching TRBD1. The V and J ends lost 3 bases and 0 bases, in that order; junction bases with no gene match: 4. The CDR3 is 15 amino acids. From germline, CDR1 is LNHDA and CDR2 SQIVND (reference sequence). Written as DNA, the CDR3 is TGTGCCAGTAGTATTCGGACAGGCCTGAACACTGAAGCTTTCTTT. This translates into CASSIRTGLNTEAFF.

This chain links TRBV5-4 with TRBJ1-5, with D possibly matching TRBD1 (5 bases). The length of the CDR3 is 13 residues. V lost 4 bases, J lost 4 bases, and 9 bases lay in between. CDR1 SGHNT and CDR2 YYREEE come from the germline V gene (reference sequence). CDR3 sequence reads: CASSIAGNQPQHF. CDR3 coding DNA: TGTGCCAGCAGCATCGCAGGGAATCAGCCCCAGCATTTT.

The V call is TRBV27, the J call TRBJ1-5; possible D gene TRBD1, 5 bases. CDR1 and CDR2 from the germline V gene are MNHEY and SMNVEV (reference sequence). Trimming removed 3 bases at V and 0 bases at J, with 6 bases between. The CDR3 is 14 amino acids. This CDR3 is CASSLQGSNQPQHF. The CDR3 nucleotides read TGTGCCAGCAGTTTGCAGGGTAGCAATCAGCCCCAGCATTTT.

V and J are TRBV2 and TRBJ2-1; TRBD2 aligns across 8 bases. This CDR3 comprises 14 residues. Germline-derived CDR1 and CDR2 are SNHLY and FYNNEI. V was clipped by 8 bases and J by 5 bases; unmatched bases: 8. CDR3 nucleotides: TGTGCCAGCCGGGGCGGGGGGACCCACAATGAGCAGTTCTTC. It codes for CASRGGGTHNEQFF.

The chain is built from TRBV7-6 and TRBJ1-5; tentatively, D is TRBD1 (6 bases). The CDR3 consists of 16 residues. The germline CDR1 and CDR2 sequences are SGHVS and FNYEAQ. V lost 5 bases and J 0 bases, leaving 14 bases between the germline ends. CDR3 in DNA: TGTGCCAGCAGCCCACAGGACAGCCATAGCAATCAGCCCCAGCATTTT. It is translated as CASSPQDSHSNQPQHF.

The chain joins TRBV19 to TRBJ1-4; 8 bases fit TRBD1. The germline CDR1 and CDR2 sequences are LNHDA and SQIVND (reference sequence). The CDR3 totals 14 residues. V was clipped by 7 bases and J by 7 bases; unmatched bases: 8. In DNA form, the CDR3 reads TGTGCCAGTAAAATAGGCAGGGGGCCTGAAAAACTGTTTTTT. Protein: CASKIGRGPEKLFF.

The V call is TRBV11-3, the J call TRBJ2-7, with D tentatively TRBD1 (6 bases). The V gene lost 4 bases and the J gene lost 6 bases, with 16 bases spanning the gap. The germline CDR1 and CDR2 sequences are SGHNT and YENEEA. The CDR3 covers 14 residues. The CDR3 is CASSSGTQGTEQYF. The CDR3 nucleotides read TGTGCCAGCAGCTCCGGTACCCAGGGGACCGAGCAGTACTTC.

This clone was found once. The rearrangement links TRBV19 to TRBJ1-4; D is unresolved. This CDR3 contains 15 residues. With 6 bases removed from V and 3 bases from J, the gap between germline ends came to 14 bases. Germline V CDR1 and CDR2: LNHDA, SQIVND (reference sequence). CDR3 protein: CASRITAVPNEKLFF. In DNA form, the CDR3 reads TGTGCCAGTAGGATCACAGCAGTCCCTAATGAAAAACTGTTTTTT. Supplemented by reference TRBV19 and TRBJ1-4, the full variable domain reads DGGITQSPKYLFRKEGQNVTLSCEQNLNHDAMYWYRQDPGQGLRLIYYSQIVNDFQKGDIAEGYSVSREKKESFPLTVTSAQKNPTAFYLCASRITAVPNEKLFFGSGTQLSVL.

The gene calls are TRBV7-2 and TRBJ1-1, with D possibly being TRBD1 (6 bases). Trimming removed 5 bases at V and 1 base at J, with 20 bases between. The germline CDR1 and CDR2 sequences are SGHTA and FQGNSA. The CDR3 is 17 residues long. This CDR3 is CASSRPHARGGNTEAFF. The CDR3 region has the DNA TGTGCCAGCAGCCGCCCCCATGCGAGAGGGGGGAACACTGAAGCTTTCTTT. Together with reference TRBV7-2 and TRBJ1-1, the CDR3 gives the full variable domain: GAGVSQSPSNKVTEKGKDVELRCDPISGHTALYWYRQSLGQGLEFLIYFQGNSAPDKSGLPSDRFSAERTGGSVSTLTIQRTQQEDSAVYLCASSRPHARGGNTEAFFGQGTRLTVV.

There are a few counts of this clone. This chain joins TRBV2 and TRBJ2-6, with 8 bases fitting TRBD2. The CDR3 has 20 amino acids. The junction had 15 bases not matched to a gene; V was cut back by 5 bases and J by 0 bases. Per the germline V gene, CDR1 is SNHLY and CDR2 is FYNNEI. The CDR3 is CASSPSPFSGATSGANVLTF. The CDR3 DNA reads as TGTGCCAGCAGTCCATCGCCCTTTAGCGGGGCAACCTCTGGGGCCAACGTCCTGACTTTC.

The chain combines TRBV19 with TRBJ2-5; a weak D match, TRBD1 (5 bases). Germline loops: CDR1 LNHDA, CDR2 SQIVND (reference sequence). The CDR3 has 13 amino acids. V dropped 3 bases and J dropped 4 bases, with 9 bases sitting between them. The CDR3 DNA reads TGTGCCAGTAGTATCTACCAGGGAGAGACCCAGTACTTC. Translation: CASSIYQGETQYF.

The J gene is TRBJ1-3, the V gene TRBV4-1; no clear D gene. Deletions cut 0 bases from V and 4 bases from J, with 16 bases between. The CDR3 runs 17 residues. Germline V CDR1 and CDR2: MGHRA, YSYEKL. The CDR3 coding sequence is TGCGCCAGCAGCCAAGACGGTCCGAGACTCCTCGGAAACACCATATATTTT. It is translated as CASSQDGPRLLGNTIYF.